A selection of T cell receptor beta chains follows, all from one sample in a study of T cell repertoires in cytomegalovirus infection. TCRdb used MiXCR to reprocess the reads, holding one entry per CDR3 protein. The table lists around 360,000 distinct CDR3 sequences, about 35% of them singletons, with about 14% in the top ten. No antigen has been identified for these receptors. Material: cultured PBMCs, obtained from culture after CMV antigen stimulation. These TCRs come from a human donor in good health (CMV status not recorded). Some clones in this sample may be carry-over from other donors' samples. Both conserved end residues are part of each CDR3. Fields, in order: V gene, J gene, D gene, clone size, CDR3 protein, CDR3 DNA. The D gene is left open where the match is weak. The size field is filled for only some rows; it gives once, few, many or a size class.

v_call: TRBV7-2
j_call: TRBJ2-4
d_call: .
clone_size: few
cdr3_aa: CASSLAVGSAKNIQYF
cdr3_nt: TGTGCCAGCAGCTTAGCAGTGGGCTCGGCCAAAAACATTCAGTACTTC

v_call: TRBV7-2
j_call: TRBJ1-6
d_call: .
clone_size: .
cdr3_aa: CASSAIVTGGDSPLHF
cdr3_nt: TGTGCCAGCAGCGCAATCGTGACAGGAGGAGATTCACCCCTCCACTTT

v_call: TRBV7-9
j_call: TRBJ2-3
d_call: .
clone_size: .
cdr3_aa: CASRNAAGGSGTDTQYF
cdr3_nt: TGTGCCAGCAGAAACGCAGCAGGAGGGTCTGGCACAGATACGCAGTATTTT

v_call: TRBV20-1
j_call: TRBJ2-5
d_call: .
clone_size: once
cdr3_aa: CSAARLGRETQYF
cdr3_nt: TGCAGTGCTGCCCGCCTGGGACGGGAGACCCAGTACTTC

v_call: TRBV6-5
j_call: TRBJ2-5
d_call: .
clone_size: .
cdr3_aa: CASSYSEVSGQETQYF
cdr3_nt: TGTGCCAGCAGTTACTCGGAAGTAAGCGGACAAGAGACCCAGTACTTC

v_call: TRBV7-2
j_call: TRBJ1-3
d_call: .
clone_size: .
cdr3_aa: CASSAVTGVPGNTIYF
cdr3_nt: TGTGCCAGCAGCGCAGTGACAGGAGTCCCTGGAAACACCATATATTTT

v_call: TRBV6-5
j_call: TRBJ2-1
d_call: .
clone_size: few
cdr3_aa: CASSYSRGGNEQFF
cdr3_nt: TGTGCCAGCAGTTACTCAAGGGGGGGGAATGAGCAGTTCTTC

v_call: TRBV5-4
j_call: TRBJ2-5
d_call: .
clone_size: .
cdr3_aa: CASSWDYQETQYF
cdr3_nt: TGTGCCAGCAGCTGGGACTACCAAGAGACCCAGTACTTC

v_call: TRBV20-1
j_call: TRBJ2-3
d_call: TRBD2
clone_size: .
cdr3_aa: CSARAYGTSGLREDTQYF
cdr3_nt: TGCAGTGCTAGGGCCTACGGGACTAGCGGCCTCCGGGAAGATACGCAGTATTTT

v_call: TRBV7-3
j_call: TRBJ1-2
d_call: .
clone_size: .
cdr3_aa: CASRQTGTEDGYTF
cdr3_nt: TGTGCCAGCAGGCAGACCGGGACGGAAGATGGCTACACCTTC

v_call: TRBV25-1
j_call: TRBJ1-1
d_call: .
clone_size: .
cdr3_aa: CASSEEEGGLEAFF
cdr3_nt: TGTGCCAGCAGTGAGGAAGAGGGGGGCCTTGAAGCTTTCTTT

v_call: TRBV7-2
j_call: TRBJ1-2
d_call: .
clone_size: many
cdr3_aa: CASSPDRLYGYTF
cdr3_nt: TGTGCCAGCAGCCCGGACAGACTTTATGGCTACACCTTC

v_call: TRBV27
j_call: TRBJ1-5
d_call: TRBD1
clone_size: once
cdr3_aa: CASSPGTGSFWNQPQHF
cdr3_nt: TGTGCCAGCAGCCCCGGGACAGGAAGTTTCTGGAATCAGCCCCAGCATTTT

v_call: TRBV6-8
j_call: TRBJ2-3
d_call: .
clone_size: .
cdr3_aa: CASNQGTADTQYF
cdr3_nt: TGTGCCAGCAACCAGGGGACCGCAGATACGCAGTATTTT

v_call: TRBV12-3/TRBV12-4
j_call: TRBJ2-5
d_call: TRBD2
clone_size: .
cdr3_aa: CASTILAGAIETQYF
cdr3_nt: TGTGCCAGCACGATTCTAGCGGGAGCAATAGAGACCCAGTACTTC

v_call: TRBV11-1
j_call: TRBJ2-5
d_call: TRBD2
clone_size: .
cdr3_aa: CASSSWTSGRFIQETQYF
cdr3_nt: TGTGCCAGCAGCTCCTGGACTAGCGGTCGATTCATCCAAGAGACCCAGTACTTC

v_call: TRBV7-4
j_call: TRBJ2-1
d_call: .
clone_size: .
cdr3_aa: CASSPRGGAKRASYNEQFF
cdr3_nt: TGTGCCAGCAGCCCAAGAGGGGGGGCCAAGAGGGCCTCCTACAATGAGCAGTTCTTC

v_call: TRBV6-6
j_call: TRBJ1-2
d_call: .
clone_size: .
cdr3_aa: CASSYLQGGGYTF
cdr3_nt: TGTGCCAGCAGTTACCTACAGGGCGGCGGCTACACCTTC

v_call: TRBV29-1
j_call: TRBJ2-2
d_call: TRBD2
clone_size: once
cdr3_aa: CSARLAVNTGELFF
cdr3_nt: TGCAGCGCTCGACTAGCGGTGAACACCGGGGAGCTGTTTTTT

v_call: TRBV12-3/TRBV12-4
j_call: TRBJ1-1
d_call: .
clone_size: .
cdr3_aa: CASRLAGLNTEAFF
cdr3_nt: TGTGCCAGCAGATTGGCTGGCTTGAACACTGAAGCTTTCTTT

v_call: TRBV7-6
j_call: TRBJ2-2
d_call: .
clone_size: few
cdr3_aa: CASSLQDWRAAGELFF
cdr3_nt: TGTGCCAGCAGCTTACAAGACTGGAGAGCCGCCGGGGAGCTGTTTTTT

v_call: TRBV29-1
j_call: TRBJ1-2
d_call: .
clone_size: .
cdr3_aa: CSAKTGLYGYTF
cdr3_nt: TGCAGCGCTAAGACAGGACTCTATGGCTACACCTTC

v_call: TRBV12-3/TRBV12-4
j_call: TRBJ2-1
d_call: TRBD2
clone_size: .
cdr3_aa: CASSKPGLAGNEQFF
cdr3_nt: TGTGCCAGCAGCAAGCCTGGACTAGCGGGAAATGAGCAGTTCTTC

v_call: TRBV14
j_call: TRBJ2-3
d_call: .
clone_size: .
cdr3_aa: CASSQDVGWGDTQYF
cdr3_nt: TGTGCCAGCAGCCAAGATGTCGGGTGGGGCGATACGCAGTATTTT

v_call: TRBV29-1
j_call: TRBJ1-1
d_call: .
clone_size: .
cdr3_aa: CSVGRDTEAFF
cdr3_nt: TGCAGCGTTGGTCGGGACACTGAAGCTTTCTTT

v_call: TRBV6-8
j_call: TRBJ1-1
d_call: .
clone_size: .
cdr3_aa: CASRGDPLAFF
cdr3_nt: TGTGCCAGCAGGGGAGACCCTCTGGCTTTCTTT

v_call: TRBV7-2
j_call: TRBJ1-1
d_call: TRBD1
clone_size: many
cdr3_aa: CASSSDRDTEAFF
cdr3_nt: TGTGCCAGCAGCTCGGACAGGGACACTGAAGCTTTCTTT

v_call: TRBV7-6
j_call: TRBJ2-3
d_call: .
clone_size: few
cdr3_aa: CASSRVQTDTQYF
cdr3_nt: TGTGCCAGCAGCCGGGTACAGACAGATACGCAGTATTTT

v_call: TRBV12-5
j_call: TRBJ2-5
d_call: TRBD1
clone_size: few
cdr3_aa: CASGLTSGTGEETQYF
cdr3_nt: TGTGCTAGTGGTTTGACCTCCGGGACAGGGGAAGAGACCCAGTACTTC

v_call: TRBV6-2/TRBV6-3
j_call: TRBJ2-7
d_call: .
clone_size: .
cdr3_aa: CASSYGGSNEQYF
cdr3_nt: TGTGCCAGCAGTTACGGGGGATCCAACGAGCAGTACTTC

v_call: TRBV24-1
j_call: TRBJ2-5
d_call: .
clone_size: .
cdr3_aa: CATSDKIRGVQEAQYF
cdr3_nt: TGTGCCACCAGTGATAAAATCAGGGGGGTCCAAGAGGCCCAGTACTTC

v_call: TRBV7-2
j_call: TRBJ2-1
d_call: TRBD2
clone_size: few
cdr3_aa: CASSFFVGGSSYNEQFF
cdr3_nt: TGTGCCAGCAGCTTCTTTGTCGGCGGGAGCTCCTACAATGAGCAGTTCTTC

v_call: TRBV28
j_call: TRBJ2-7
d_call: .
clone_size: .
cdr3_aa: CASSLRRAIGYEQYF
cdr3_nt: TGTGCCAGCAGTTTAAGGCGGGCAATAGGGTACGAGCAGTACTTC

v_call: TRBV10-3
j_call: TRBJ1-2
d_call: .
clone_size: .
cdr3_aa: CAIRRSSVSYGYTF
cdr3_nt: TGTGCCATCAGGCGAAGCTCCGTGAGCTATGGCTACACCTTC

v_call: TRBV4-1
j_call: TRBJ1-4
d_call: .
clone_size: .
cdr3_aa: CASSQEGHIEKLFF
cdr3_nt: TGCGCCAGCAGCCAAGAGGGCCACATTGAAAAACTGTTTTTT